This T cell receptor (beta chain) came from a study of blood T cell repertoires in COVID-19 (dated by TCRdb to 2018 to 2021). In the study overall: Collaborator samples came from the United States, Italy and Spain and covered acute and convalescent phases of COVID-19. The prospective study material was composed of cDNA or gDNA derived from T cells, B-cell-depleted T cells, or PBMCs. The dataset comprised deeply sampled blood TCRbeta repertoires from subjects exposed to, actively infected with, or recovered from COVID-19. The repertoires were made available in a free public database intended to serve as a resource for research on the immune response to SARS-CoV-2. Samples came from the ongoing ImmuneRACE study (first 160 participants) plus 1,254 subjects from 6 global collaborators. Nearly every sample came with metadata listing a de-identified subject ID, COVID-19 status, age in years and sex. Where HLA class I and class II types were available, the types were taken from metadata supplied by the sample provider, not from assay-based typing.

Worth noting for this clone: It lacks a known antigen. It has no much larger one-base neighbor in the sample; base qualities were not kept.

General study outcomes and caveats: The amount of clinical and demographic metadata varied by source and participant and was provided uncurated.

TCRbeta CDR3 regions were amplified from genomic DNA by means of the immunoSEQ Assay, a bias-controlled multiplex PCR. As for how the authors treated the data: Within the assay, amplification of reference gene primers was used to estimate how many nucleated cells each sample contained. To quantify the absolute abundance of each unique TCRbeta CDR3 rearrangement, sequence reads were collapsed and filtered. For each sample, productive Simpson clonality was calculated as the square root of Simpson's diversity index over productive rearrangements. Imported from immuneACCESS, the table was reduced by TCRdb to in-frame sequences with V and J called. These copies leave out some clones; in studies compared against another copy, an unresolved V gene accounts for under half, and the cause of the remainder is not known. The DNA was the basis for D and trimming; V, J and clone size are from that table. The sample table contains approximately 93,000 clones; only one count was recorded for around 88% of them. The ten largest clonotypes hold roughly 0.43% of the sample.

V is shortened by 2 bases, J by 0 bases, and the region joining them spans 11 bases. Its CDR3 holds 16 amino acids, cysteine through phenylalanine. The CDR3 DNA has 48 bases and is translated from base 1. The germline V gene (reference sequence) yields WNHNN for CDR1 and SYGVQD for CDR2. The collaborating institutions used their own protocols to collect whole blood in K2EDTA tubes. For TCRbeta analysis, collaborators shipped samples in one of three forms: frozen whole blood, isolated PBMCs, or DNA extracted from either of those sample types. This TCR was sampled from a man in his fifties or sixties with acute or convalescent COVID-19. The chain is assembled from TRBV10-1 and TRBJ1-5, with TRBD1 tentatively as D gene (6 bases match). Source material: peripheral blood. In nucleotide form, the sequence is TGCGCCAGCAGTGAGCCGGACAGATATAGCAATCAGCCCCAGCATTTT. Translated, this is CASSEPDRYSNQPQHF.